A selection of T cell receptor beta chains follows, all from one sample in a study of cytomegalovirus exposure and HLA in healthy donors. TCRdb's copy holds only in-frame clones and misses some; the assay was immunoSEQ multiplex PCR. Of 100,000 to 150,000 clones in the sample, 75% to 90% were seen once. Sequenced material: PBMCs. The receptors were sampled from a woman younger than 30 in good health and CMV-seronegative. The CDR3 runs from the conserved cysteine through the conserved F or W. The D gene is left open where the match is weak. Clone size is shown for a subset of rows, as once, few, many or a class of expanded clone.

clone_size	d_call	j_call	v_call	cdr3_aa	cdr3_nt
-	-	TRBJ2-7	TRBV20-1	CSASGQFEQYF	TGCAGTGCTAGCGGACAGTTCGAGCAGTACTTC
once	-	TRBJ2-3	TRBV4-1	CASSRDRDTQYF	TGCGCCAGCAGCCGCGATAGAGATACGCAGTATTTT
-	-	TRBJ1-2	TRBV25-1	CASSSWGGENGYTF	TGTGCCAGCAGTTCTTGGGGAGGAGAAAATGGCTACACCTTC
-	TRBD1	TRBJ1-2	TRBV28	CASSFGTGTANYGYTF	TGTGCCAGCAGTTTCGGGACAGGGACTGCTAACTATGGCTACACCTTC
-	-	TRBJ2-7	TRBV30	CAWARSGEQYF	TGTGCCTGGGCCAGGTCAGGCGAGCAGTACTTC
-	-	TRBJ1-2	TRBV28	CASSLTSGVGGYTF	TGTGCCAGCAGTTTAACGTCAGGGGTAGGCGGCTACACCTTC
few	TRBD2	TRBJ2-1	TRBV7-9	CASSHPYSGSGIYNEQFF	TGTGCCAGCAGCCATCCATATAGCGGGAGCGGTATTTACAATGAGCAGTTCTTC
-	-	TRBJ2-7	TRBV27	CASSLRAGSYEQYF	TGTGCCAGCAGTTTACGGGCGGGGTCGTACGAGCAGTACTTC
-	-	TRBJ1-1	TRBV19	CASQLGGQNTEAFF	TGTGCCAGCCAGTTGGGGGGGCAGAACACTGAAGCTTTCTTT
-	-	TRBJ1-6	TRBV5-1	CASSLDTSNDNSPLHF	TGCGCCAGCAGCTTGGACACCTCAAATGATAATTCACCCCTCCACTTT
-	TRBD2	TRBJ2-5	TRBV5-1	CASSSGLAQETQYF	TGCGCCAGCAGCTCCGGACTAGCCCAAGAGACCCAGTACTTC
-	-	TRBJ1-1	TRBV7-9	CASPEALNTEAFF	TGTGCCAGCCCTGAGGCCTTGAACACTGAAGCTTTCTTT
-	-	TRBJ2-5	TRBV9	CASSVAASVGETQYF	TGTGCCAGCAGCGTAGCAGCGTCGGTTGGGGAGACCCAGTACTTC
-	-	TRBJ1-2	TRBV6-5	CASRTQGFLDYGYTF	TGTGCCAGCAGAACGCAGGGGTTTTTGGACTATGGCTACACCTTC
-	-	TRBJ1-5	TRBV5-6	CASSLGTFNQPQHF	TGTGCCAGCAGCTTAGGGACTTTCAATCAGCCCCAGCATTTT
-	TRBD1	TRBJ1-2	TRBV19	CASSPGQAIYGYTF	TGTGCCAGTAGCCCGGGACAGGCTATATATGGCTACACCTTC
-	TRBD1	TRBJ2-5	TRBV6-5	CASSQDRGRLETQYF	TGTGCCAGCAGTCAGGACAGGGGGCGCCTGGAGACCCAGTACTTC
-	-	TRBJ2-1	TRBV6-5	CATHPLEGSYNEQFF	TGTGCCACTCATCCTCTTGAGGGATCCTACAATGAGCAGTTCTTC
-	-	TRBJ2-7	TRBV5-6	CASLPSTTARSYEQYF	TGTGCCAGTCTCCCTTCGACGACAGCCCGCTCCTACGAGCAGTACTTC
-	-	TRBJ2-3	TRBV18	CASSLVLQSTDTQYF	TGTGCCAGCTCCCTGGTGTTACAGTCCACAGATACGCAGTATTTT
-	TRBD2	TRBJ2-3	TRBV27	CASRLAGSTDTQYF	TGTGCCAGCAGGCTAGCGGGCTCCACAGATACGCAGTATTTT
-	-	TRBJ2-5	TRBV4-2	CASSPLPEASQETQYF	TGTGCCAGCAGCCCGCTGCCCGAAGCCTCCCAAGAGACCCAGTACTTC